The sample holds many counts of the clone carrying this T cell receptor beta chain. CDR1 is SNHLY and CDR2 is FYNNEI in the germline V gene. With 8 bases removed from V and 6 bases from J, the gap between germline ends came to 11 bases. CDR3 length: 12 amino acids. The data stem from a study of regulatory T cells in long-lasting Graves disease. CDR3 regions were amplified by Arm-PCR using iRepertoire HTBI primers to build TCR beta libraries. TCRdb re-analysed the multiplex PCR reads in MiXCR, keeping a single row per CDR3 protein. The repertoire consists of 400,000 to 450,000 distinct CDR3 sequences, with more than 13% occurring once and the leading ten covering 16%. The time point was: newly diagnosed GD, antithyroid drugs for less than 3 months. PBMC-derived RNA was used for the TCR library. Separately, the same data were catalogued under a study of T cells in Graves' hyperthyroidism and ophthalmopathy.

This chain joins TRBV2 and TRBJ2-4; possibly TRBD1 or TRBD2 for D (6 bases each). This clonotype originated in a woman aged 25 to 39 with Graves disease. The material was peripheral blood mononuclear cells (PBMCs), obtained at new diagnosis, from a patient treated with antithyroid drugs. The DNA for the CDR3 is TGTGCCAGCGGGGGGCGGGGAAACATTCAGTACTTC. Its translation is CASGGRGNIQYF.